Listed here are 3 T cell receptor beta chains from one sample, sequenced in a study of T cell changes during pregnancy in multiple sclerosis. Clones were sequenced by immunoSEQ multiplex PCR, and TCRdb holds only the in-frame ones, with some missing. The sample lists roughly 50,000 clones; 90% to 95% were seen once. This sample comprised CD8+ T cells from peripheral blood mononuclear cells, obtained in the third trimester of pregnancy. The receptors originated from a female donor with multiple sclerosis, enrolled in a pregnancy study.

The V and J genes are TRBV12-5 and TRBJ2-5; weak D call: TRBD2 (5 bases). Germline-derived CDR1 and CDR2 are LGHNT and FRNRAP. This CDR3 is built from 13 residues. Trimming took off 8 bases at V and 7 bases at J, with 17 bases between the two ends. The CDR3 sequence is CASFQEEAGTQYF. Written as DNA, the CDR3 is TGTGCTAGTTTCCAGGAGGAGGCTGGGACCCAGTACTTC.

The chain carries TRBV7-9 and TRBJ2-5; perhaps TRBD2 as D (6 bases). The V end was cut by 4 bases, the J end by 5 bases, with 14 bases between. This CDR3 is 14 amino acids long. Germline V gives CDR1 SEHNR, CDR2 FQNEAQ (reference sequence). The CDR3 region is CASSSRDSYETQYF. The CDR3 coding sequence is TGTGCCAGCAGCTCTCGGGACTCCTACGAGACCCAGTACTTC.

Remarks on this clone: The junction shows a germline mismatch at one end, possibly a read error. V and J are TRBV19 and TRBJ2-1; 15 bases fit TRBD2. Per germline, CDR1 LNHDA and CDR2 SQIVND (reference sequence). The CDR3 consists of 14 residues. The CDR3 nucleotides are TGTGCCAGTAGTTTTCGGACTAGCGGGAGGGCTACAGTCTTC. Encoded protein: CASSFRTSGRATVF.